One and the same sample provided the 25 T cell receptor beta chains below, sequenced in a study of T cell repertoires in cytomegalovirus infection. The antigens these receptors bind are not known. Each CDR3 protein gets one entry after TCRdb re-called the reads with MiXCR. The sample has about 110,000 distinct CDR3 sequences; around 40% are singletons. This sample comprised CD8+ T cells from cultured PBMCs, obtained from culture after CMV antigen stimulation. These receptors all stem from a human donor in good health (CMV status not recorded). Some clones in this sample may be carry-over from other donors' samples.

This chain links TRBV6-5 with TRBJ2-7; TRBD1 aligns across 7 bases. Germline CDR1 and CDR2: MNHEY and SVGAGI. V trimming: 0 bases; J trimming: 6 bases; junction bases outside the gene matches: 11. CDR3 length equals 16 residues. CDR3 loop: CASSYSSTGTGREQYF. CDR3 DNA: TGTGCCAGCAGTTACTCCTCGACAGGGACGGGGCGCGAGCAGTACTTC.

Comment on this clonotype: A junction boundary mismatches the germline segment, possibly from a read error. CDR3 nucleotides: TGTGCCAGCAGCCAAGGTGATTACACAGATACGCAGTATTTT. Its protein product is CASSQGDYTDTQYF. V is TRBV4-1 and J is TRBJ2-3; D gene unclear. In germline, CDR1 is MGHRA, CDR2 YSYEKL. The CDR3 is made up of 14 amino acids.

The chain recombines TRBV29-1 with TRBJ1-1, with D possibly matching TRBD1 (6 bases). The CDR3 consists of 13 residues. Germline V CDR1 and CDR2: SQVTM, ANQGSEA. Trimming removed 7 bases at V and 6 bases at J, with 18 bases between. Written as DNA, the CDR3 is TGCAGCGGCGAACCCAGGGAGGGGGCTGAAGCTTTCTTT. It codes for CSGEPREGAEAFF.

This chain links TRBV6-5 with TRBJ2-2; 10 nucleotides line up with TRBD1. The CDR3 runs 16 residues. Trimming took 5 bases from V and 6 from J; bases not matched to a gene: 9. Germline CDR1 is MNHEY and CDR2 is SVGAGI. CDR3 amino acids: CASSPRQGADPGELFF. In nucleotides, the CDR3 is TGTGCCAGCAGTCCCCGACAGGGGGCCGATCCCGGGGAGCTGTTTTTT.

This chain connects TRBV3-1 to TRBJ2-1; 7 bases match TRBD1. The CDR3 runs 14 residues. V shed 4 bases, J shed 3 bases, and the junction held 3 bases outside the gene matches. The V gene's germline CDR1 is LGHDT and CDR2 YNNKEL (reference sequence). CDR3 coding DNA: TGTGCCAGCAGCCCAGGGGGAGTCTACAATGAGCAGTTCTTC. Protein product: CASSPGGVYNEQFF.

This clonotype has a count of ten or more. This chain joins TRBV6-1 and TRBJ1-4, with D unresolved. The CDR3 loop spans 11 amino acids. Germline CDR1 MNHNS, CDR2 SASEGT. Trimming removed 6 bases from V and 14 bases from J, with 13 bases in between. CDR3 residues: CASSPGRGLFF. The CDR3 DNA is TGTGCCAGCAGCCCTGGGCGGGGTCTGTTTTTT.

This chain connects TRBV27 to TRBJ1-6, with 7 bases that match TRBD1. J lost 4 bases, V lost 5 bases, and 2 bases had no gene match. Germline V gene data show CDR1 as MNHEY and CDR2 as SMNVEV (reference sequence). This CDR3 is built from 14 residues. As DNA, the CDR3 is TGTGCCAGCAGTGCGGGACAGTATAATTCACCCCTCCACTTT. Its protein product is CASSAGQYNSPLHF.

This clonotype appeared a few times. V and J are TRBV28 and TRBJ2-1, with 7 bases that match TRBD1. The V and J ends lost 4 bases and 5 bases, in that order; junction bases with no gene match: 11. Germline V gene sequence: CDR1 MDHEN, CDR2 SYDVKM. This CDR3 comprises 16 residues. The CDR3 DNA follows: TGTGCCAGCAGTTACACTAAGGGGGCTCAGCACAATGAGCAGTTCTTC. Its translation is CASSYTKGAQHNEQFF.

This rearrangement joins TRBV2 to TRBJ2-3; 11 nucleotides line up with TRBD2. The germline gives CDR1 SNHLY, CDR2 FYNNEI. This CDR3 has 17 residues. With 7 bases clipped from V and 1 base from J, the junction kept 10 bases outside the gene matches. The CDR3 DNA follows: TGTGCCAGCAATCCCACCGGGACTAGCGGAGGCACAGATACGCAGTATTTT. Protein: CASNPTGTSGGTDTQYF.

This clonotype has just a few counts. The chain is built from TRBV7-8 and TRBJ1-2, with D perhaps TRBD1 (6 bases). Germline V gives CDR1 SGHVS, CDR2 FQNEAQ. The CDR3 contains 13 residues. V was clipped by 2 bases and J by 3 bases, with 7 bases between them. The CDR3 here is CASSLRGDYGYTF. As DNA, the CDR3 is TGTGCCAGCAGCTTAAGGGGGGACTATGGCTACACCTTC. The variable domain in full, completed from reference TRBV7-8 and TRBJ1-2, reads GAGVSQSPRYKVAKRGQDVALRCDPISGHVSLFWYQQALGQGPEFLTYFQNEAQLDKSGLPSDRFFAERPEGSVSTLKIQRTQQEDSAVYLCASSLRGDYGYTFGSGTRLTVV.

The CDR3 DNA reads TGTGCCAGTATAGGAGGCCCTTCCTACGAGCAGTACTTC. It encodes CASIGGPSYEQYF. V gene TRBV19 combines with J gene TRBJ2-7; maybe TRBD2 (5 bases). Germline CDR1 LNHDA, CDR2 SQIVND (reference sequence). The ends were cut back, 7 bases at V and 1 base at J, with 11 bases in the middle. This CDR3 region has 13 residues.

The chain employs TRBV14 and TRBJ2-5; maybe TRBD2 (5 bases). Trimming pared 0 bases from V and 2 bases from J, leaving 10 bases between. Germline V CDR1 and CDR2: SGHDN, FVKESK. The CDR3 sequence is 15 residues long. The DNA of the CDR3 is TGTGCCAGCAGCCAAGATACCGGGAAACAAGAGACCCAGTACTTC. This translates into CASSQDTGKQETQYF.

The chain employs TRBV7-2 and TRBJ2-1, with D hard to call. V was shortened by 3 bases and J by 7 bases, with 7 bases between the two germline ends. Germline CDR1 SGHTA, CDR2 FQGNSA. This CDR3 contains 12 residues. CDR3 DNA sequence: TGTGCCAGCAGCTTTATCTCTAATGAGCAGTTCTTC. Protein: CASSFISNEQFF.

The V and J genes are TRBV10-3 and TRBJ1-1; possible D gene TRBD1, 5 bases. The CDR3 extends over 15 amino acids. CDR1 is ENHRY, CDR2 SYGVKD, per germline. The V end lost 0 bases, the J end lost 0 bases, and 8 bases lay between the germline ends. CDR3 in amino acids: CAISESLGLNTEAFF. The CDR3 nucleotides are TGTGCCATCAGTGAGTCGTTGGGACTGAACACTGAAGCTTTCTTT.

As to this clonotype: One junction end disagrees with the germline gene, perhaps due to a read error. This chain connects TRBV27 to TRBJ2-7, with no clear D. The CDR3 has 14 residues. The germline CDR1 and CDR2 sequences are MNHEY and SMNVEV (reference sequence). Written as DNA, the CDR3 is TGTGACAGCAGTTTAATATACGGGCAGCACGAGCAGTACTTC. It codes for CDSSLIYGQHEQYF.

This clonotype came up a few times. The chain recombines TRBV29-1 with TRBJ2-1; 8 positions match TRBD2. Germline CDR1 reads SQVTM; CDR2 reads ANQGSEA. V lost 1 base, J lost 4 bases, and 3 bases stayed unmatched. This CDR3 is built from 14 residues. The CDR3 bases are TGCAGCGTTGAAGGAGCGGGGGTTTACAATGAGCAGTTCTTC. It translates to CSVEGAGVYNEQFF.

This clonotype was seen a few times. The rearrangement joins TRBV10-2 to TRBJ2-5; 9 bases line up with TRBD2. The V gene end was trimmed by 7 bases and the J gene end by 5 bases; junction bases not matched to a gene: 8. The CDR3 length is 14 residues. In germline, CDR1 is WSHSY, CDR2 SAAADI. In DNA form, the CDR3 reads TGCGCCAGCAATCGAGCGGGGGGCTTGGAGACCCAGTACTTC. It translates to CASNRAGGLETQYF.

This clonotype was detected only a few times. This rearrangement joins TRBV6-5 to TRBJ2-2; either TRBD1 or TRBD2 may supply D (5 bases each). CDR1 and CDR2 from the germline V gene are MNHEY and SVGAGI. This CDR3 is built from 15 residues. The V gene lost 6 bases and the J gene lost 3 bases, with 14 bases spanning the gap. Here the CDR3 reads CASSPSGTYTGELFF. In DNA form, the CDR3 reads TGTGCCAGCAGCCCCTCCGGGACGTACACCGGGGAGCTGTTTTTT.

This chain connects TRBV19 to TRBJ2-2; D remains unclear. The CDR3 loop spans 13 amino acids. Germline V CDR1 and CDR2: LNHDA, SQIVND (reference sequence). Trimming pared 1 base from V and 2 bases from J, leaving 2 bases between. The CDR3 protein is CASSIVNTGELFF. Here the CDR3 DNA reads TGTGCCAGTAGTATAGTTAACACCGGGGAGCTGTTTTTT.

The CDR3, as DNA: TGTGCCTTTCCCAGGGGAGAATCTGGAAACACCATATATTTT. This encodes CAFPRGESGNTIYF. This chain joins TRBV30 and TRBJ1-3, with D tentatively TRBD1 (6 bases). The CDR3 covers 14 residues. The germline CDR1 and CDR2 sequences are GTSNPN and SVGIG (reference sequence). Trimming removed 7 bases from V and 1 base from J, with 14 bases in between.

This clonotype was recorded a few times. This chain links TRBV7-6 with TRBJ2-7; D is ambiguous. This CDR3 is 13 amino acids long. The germline V gene has CDR1 SGHVS and CDR2 FNYEAQ. The V end was cut by 5 bases, the J end by 1 base, with 9 bases between. The CDR3 protein is CASSPVTSYEQYF. As DNA, the CDR3 is TGTGCCAGCAGCCCCGTGACGTCCTACGAGCAGTACTTC. The full variable domain, rest sourced from reference TRBV7-6 and TRBJ2-7, is GAGVSQSPRYKVTKRGQDVALRCDPISGHVSLYWYRQALGQGPEFLTYFNYEAQQDKSGLPNDRFSAERPEGSISTLTIQRTEQRDSAMYRCASSPVTSYEQYFGPGTRLTVT.

Only a few counts were recorded for this clonotype. The chain is built from TRBV19 and TRBJ2-1; 9 bases are shared with TRBD2. J gave up 3 bases and V 4 bases, and 7 bases lay outside the gene matches. The CDR3 contains 16 residues. The V gene's germline CDR1 is LNHDA and CDR2 SQIVND (reference sequence). The CDR3 region has the DNA TGTGCCAGTAGTAATGGGCGGGGGGGCGACTACAATGAGCAGTTCTTC. Translated: CASSNGRGGDYNEQFF.

This rearrangement joins TRBV19 to TRBJ1-1; D not resolved. Per the germline V gene, CDR1 is LNHDA and CDR2 is SQIVND (reference sequence). Trimming shortened V by 3 bases and J by 1 base, and 6 bases separated the two germline ends. This CDR3 is built from 13 residues. The DNA of the CDR3 is TGTGCCAGTAGTATTAACAGGAACACTGAAGCTTTCTTT. It specifies CASSINRNTEAFF.

The chain recombines TRBV5-5 with TRBJ1-2, with 9 bases identical to TRBD1. V was pared by 4 bases and J by 14 bases, with 6 bases of the junction left unmatched. Germline assignment: CDR1 SGHKS and CDR2 YYEKEE (reference sequence). This CDR3 has 11 amino acids. CDR3 nucleotides: TGTGCCAGCAGCCGGGGGGACAGGGAGACCTTC. This gives the protein CASSRGDRETF.

V usage is TRBV27 and J usage is TRBJ1-2, with 8 bases lining up with TRBD1. CDR1 and CDR2 from the germline V gene are MNHEY and SMNVEV (reference sequence). The V and J ends lost 5 bases and 4 bases, in that order; junction bases with no gene match: 6. The CDR3 totals 14 residues. CDR3 loop: CASSPNRGTYGYTF. CDR3 DNA: TGTGCCAGCAGTCCCAACAGGGGGACCTATGGCTACACCTTC.